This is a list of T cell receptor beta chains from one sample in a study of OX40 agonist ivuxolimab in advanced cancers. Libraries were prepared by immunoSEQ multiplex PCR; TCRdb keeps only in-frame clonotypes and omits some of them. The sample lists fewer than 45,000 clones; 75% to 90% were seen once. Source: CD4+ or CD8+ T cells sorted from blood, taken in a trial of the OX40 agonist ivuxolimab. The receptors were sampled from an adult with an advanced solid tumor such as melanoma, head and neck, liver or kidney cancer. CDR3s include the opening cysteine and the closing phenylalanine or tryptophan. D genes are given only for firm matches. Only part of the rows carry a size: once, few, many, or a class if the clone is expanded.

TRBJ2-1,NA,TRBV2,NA,CASEASFTYNEQFF,TGTGCCAGTGAGGCGAGTTTCACCTACAATGAGCAGTTCTTC
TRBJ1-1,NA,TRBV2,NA,CASRGPDSTEAFF,TGTGCCAGCAGGGGCCCTGATTCCACTGAAGCTTTCTTT
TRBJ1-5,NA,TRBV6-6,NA,CASSPGDYSNQPQHF,TGTGCCAGCAGCCCGGGGGATTATAGCAATCAGCCCCAGCATTTT
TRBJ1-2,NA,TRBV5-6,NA,CASQLGDGANYGYTF,TGTGCCAGCCAGCTTGGAGACGGAGCTAACTATGGCTACACCTTC
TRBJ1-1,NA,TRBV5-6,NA,CASSLYIGEVTEAFF,TGTGCCAGCAGCTTGTATATTGGGGAGGTCACTGAAGCTTTCTTT
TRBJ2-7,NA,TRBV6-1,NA,CASSDTYEQYF,TGTGCCAGCAGTGACACCTACGAGCAGTACTTC
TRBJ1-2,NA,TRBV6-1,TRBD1,CASSPGQGLYGYTF,TGTGCCAGCAGCCCGGGACAGGGGCTCTATGGCTACACCTTC
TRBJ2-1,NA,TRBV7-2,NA,CASSFQGTYSYNEQFF,TGTGCCAGCAGCTTCCAAGGGACTTATTCCTACAATGAGCAGTTCTTC
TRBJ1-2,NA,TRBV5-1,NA,CASSLMSPPGGGYTF,TGCGCCAGCAGCTTGATGTCTCCCCCCGGCGGTGGCTACACCTTC
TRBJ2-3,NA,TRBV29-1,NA,CSVSPYSTDTQYF,TGCAGCGTCTCTCCGTACTCCACAGATACGCAGTATTTT
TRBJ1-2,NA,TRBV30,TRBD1,CAWWSGTGDGYTF,TGTGCCTGGTGGTCCGGGACAGGGGATGGCTACACCTTC
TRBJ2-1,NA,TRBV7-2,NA,CASSLGFGSLSSYNEQFF,TGTGCCAGCAGCTTAGGCTTTGGCAGCCTCAGCTCCTACAATGAGCAGTTCTTC
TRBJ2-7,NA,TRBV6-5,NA,CASSYEPGHSYEQYF,TGTGCCAGCAGTTACGAACCGGGACACTCCTACGAGCAGTACTTC
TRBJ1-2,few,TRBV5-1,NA,CASSLGQNDYGYTF,TGCGCCAGCAGCTTGGGACAGAACGACTATGGCTACACCTTC
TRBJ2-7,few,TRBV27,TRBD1,CASRRQGSSYEQYF,TGTGCCAGCAGACGACAGGGGAGCTCCTACGAGCAGTACTTC
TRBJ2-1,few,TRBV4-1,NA,CASSPVGGDNEQFF,TGCGCCAGCAGCCCCGTCGGGGGCGACAATGAGCAGTTCTTC
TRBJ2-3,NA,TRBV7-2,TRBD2,CATGWAGVDTQYF,TGTGCCACCGGCTGGGCGGGAGTAGATACGCAGTATTTT
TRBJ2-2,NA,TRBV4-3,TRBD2,CASSQGFRTSGRGTGELFF,TGCGCCAGCAGCCAAGGCTTCAGGACTAGCGGGAGGGGGACCGGGGAGCTGTTTTTT
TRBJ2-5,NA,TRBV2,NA,CASSEPTAEQETQYF,TGTGCCAGCAGTGAACCGACGGCGGAACAAGAGACCCAGTACTTC
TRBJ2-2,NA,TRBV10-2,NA,CASRPSGRGGTGELFF,TGCGCCAGCAGGCCCTCGGGACGGGGAGGCACCGGGGAGCTGTTTTTT